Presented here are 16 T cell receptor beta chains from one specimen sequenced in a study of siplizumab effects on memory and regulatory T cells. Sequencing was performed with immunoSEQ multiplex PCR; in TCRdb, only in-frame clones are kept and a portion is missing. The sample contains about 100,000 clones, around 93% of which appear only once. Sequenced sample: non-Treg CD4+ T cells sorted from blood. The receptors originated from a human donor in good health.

In nucleotides, the CDR3 is TGTGCCAGCAGCCAAACTCTGACACCCGGTGAAAAACTGTTTTTT. Its translation: CASSQTLTPGEKLFF. The rearrangement links TRBV14 to TRBJ1-4; D remains unclear. This CDR3 is built from 15 residues. The V gene lost 2 bases and the J gene lost 7 bases, with 14 bases spanning the gap. The germline V gene has CDR1 SGHDN and CDR2 FVKESK.

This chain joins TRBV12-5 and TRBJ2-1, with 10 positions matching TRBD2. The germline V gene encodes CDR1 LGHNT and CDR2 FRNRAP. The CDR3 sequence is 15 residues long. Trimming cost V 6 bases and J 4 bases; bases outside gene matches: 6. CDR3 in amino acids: CASGLGLAAYNEQFF. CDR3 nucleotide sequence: TGTGCTAGTGGCCTAGGACTAGCGGCATACAATGAGCAGTTCTTC.

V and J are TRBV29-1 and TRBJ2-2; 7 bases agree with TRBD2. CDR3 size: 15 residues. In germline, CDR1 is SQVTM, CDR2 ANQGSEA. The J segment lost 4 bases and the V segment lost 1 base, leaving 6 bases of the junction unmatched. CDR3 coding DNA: TGCAGCGTTGAAGGCGGGAGTTCGGTCACCGGGGAGCTGTTTTTT. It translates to CSVEGGSSVTGELFF.

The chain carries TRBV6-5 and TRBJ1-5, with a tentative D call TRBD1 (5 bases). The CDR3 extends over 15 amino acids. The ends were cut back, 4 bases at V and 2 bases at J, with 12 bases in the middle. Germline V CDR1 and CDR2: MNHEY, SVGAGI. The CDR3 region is CASSSGGGGNQPQHF. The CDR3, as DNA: TGTGCCAGCAGTTCCGGGGGAGGTGGCAATCAGCCCCAGCATTTT.

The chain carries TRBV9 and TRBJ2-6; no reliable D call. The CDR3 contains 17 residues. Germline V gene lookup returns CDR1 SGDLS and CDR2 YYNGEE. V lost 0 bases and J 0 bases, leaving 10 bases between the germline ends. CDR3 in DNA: TGTGCCAGCAGCGTAGGAAGCGCCCGCTCTGGGGCCAACGTCCTGACTTTC. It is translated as CASSVGSARSGANVLTF.

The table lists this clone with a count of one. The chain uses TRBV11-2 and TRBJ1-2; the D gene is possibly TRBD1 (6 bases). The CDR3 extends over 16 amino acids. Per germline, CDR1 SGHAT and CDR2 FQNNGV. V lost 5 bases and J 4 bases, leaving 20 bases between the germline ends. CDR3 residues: CASSPLRTVTSYGYTF. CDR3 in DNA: TGTGCCAGCAGCCCACTCAGGACAGTGACGAGCTATGGCTACACCTTC.

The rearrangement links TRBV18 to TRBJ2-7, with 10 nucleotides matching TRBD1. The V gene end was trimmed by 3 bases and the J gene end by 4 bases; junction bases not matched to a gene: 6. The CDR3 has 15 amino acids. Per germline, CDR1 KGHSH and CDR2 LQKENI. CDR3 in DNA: TGTGCCAGCTCACCCACGGGACAGGGGCGGTACGAGCAGTACTTC. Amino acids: CASSPTGQGRYEQYF.

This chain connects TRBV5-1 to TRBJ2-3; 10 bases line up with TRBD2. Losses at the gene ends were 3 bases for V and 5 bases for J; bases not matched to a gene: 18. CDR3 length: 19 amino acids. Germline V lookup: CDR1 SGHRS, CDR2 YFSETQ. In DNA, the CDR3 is TGCGCCAGCAGCTCGATGGGGGGGCTAGCGGGAGTCGAGCAAGATACGCAGTATTTT. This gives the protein CASSSMGGLAGVEQDTQYF.

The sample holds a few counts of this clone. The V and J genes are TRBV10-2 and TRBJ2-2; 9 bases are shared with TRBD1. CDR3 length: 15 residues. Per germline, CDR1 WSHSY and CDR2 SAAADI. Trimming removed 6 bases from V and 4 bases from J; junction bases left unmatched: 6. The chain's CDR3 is CASRQGARGTGELFF. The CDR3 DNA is TGCGCCAGCAGACAGGGGGCGCGGGGCACCGGGGAGCTGTTTTTT.

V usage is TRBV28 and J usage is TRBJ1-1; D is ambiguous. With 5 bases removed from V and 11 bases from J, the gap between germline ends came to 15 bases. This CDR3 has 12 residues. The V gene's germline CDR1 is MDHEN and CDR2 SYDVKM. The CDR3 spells CASSPPRVRAFF. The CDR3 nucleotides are TGTGCCAGCAGTCCTCCGCGTGTCAGGGCTTTCTTT.

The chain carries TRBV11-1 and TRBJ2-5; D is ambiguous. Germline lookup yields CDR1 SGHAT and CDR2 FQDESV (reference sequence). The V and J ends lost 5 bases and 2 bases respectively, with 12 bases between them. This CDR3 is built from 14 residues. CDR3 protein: CASSRHGPQETQYF. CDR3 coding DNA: TGTGCCAGCAGCAGACACGGCCCACAAGAGACCCAGTACTTC.

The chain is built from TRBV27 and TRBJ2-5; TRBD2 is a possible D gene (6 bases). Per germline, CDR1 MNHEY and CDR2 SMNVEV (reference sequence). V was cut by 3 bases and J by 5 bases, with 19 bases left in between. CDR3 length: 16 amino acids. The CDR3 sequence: CASSLGASSVLETQYF. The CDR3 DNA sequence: TGTGCCAGCAGTTTGGGCGCGTCTAGCGTTTTGGAGACCCAGTACTTC.

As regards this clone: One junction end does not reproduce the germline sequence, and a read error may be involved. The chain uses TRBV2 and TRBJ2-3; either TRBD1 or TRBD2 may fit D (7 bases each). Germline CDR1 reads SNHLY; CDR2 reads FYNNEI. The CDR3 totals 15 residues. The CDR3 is CASSVGGGVGDTRYF. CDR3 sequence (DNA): TGTGCCAGCAGTGTGGGAGGGGGCGTTGGAGATACGCGGTATTTT.

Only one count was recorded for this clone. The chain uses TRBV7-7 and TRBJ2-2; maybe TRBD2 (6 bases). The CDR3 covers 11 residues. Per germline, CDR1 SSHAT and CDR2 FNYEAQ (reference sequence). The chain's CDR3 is CASGRTGELFF. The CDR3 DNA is TGTGCTAGCGGACGCACCGGGGAGCTGTTTTTT.

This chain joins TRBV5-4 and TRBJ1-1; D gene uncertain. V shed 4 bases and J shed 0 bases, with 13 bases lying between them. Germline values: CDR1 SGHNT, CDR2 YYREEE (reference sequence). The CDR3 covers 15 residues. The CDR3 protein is CASSLGRNLNTEAFF. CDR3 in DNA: TGTGCCAGCAGCCTTGGACGGAATCTGAACACTGAAGCTTTCTTT.

CDR3 sequence: CASSTGTGGYGYTF. The DNA for the CDR3 is TGTGCCAGCAGTACCGGGACAGGGGGCTATGGCTACACCTTC. This rearrangement joins TRBV6-6 to TRBJ1-2, with 11 bases that match TRBD1. The CDR3 is made up of 14 amino acids. After removal of 5 bases from V and 4 bases from J, the junction contained 3 bases not matched to a gene. Germline CDR1 reads MNHNY; CDR2 reads SVGAGI (reference sequence).